The 27 T cell receptor beta chains listed next were all sequenced from one sample in a study of cytomegalovirus exposure and HLA in healthy donors. In the PCR, 60 Vbeta and 13 Jbeta primers were used. TCRdb keeps only in-frame clones here, not all; method: immunoSEQ multiplex PCR. The sample has roughly 150,000 clones, roughly 80% seen once. The specimen was PBMCs. The source of these receptors is a man aged 18 to 29 in good health and CMV-seropositive.

This clone was observed a single time. The chain links TRBV7-8 to TRBJ1-2; D may be TRBD1 (6 bases). The CDR3 covers 15 residues. Germline assignment: CDR1 SGHVS and CDR2 FQNEAQ. V was pared by 5 bases and J by 4 bases, with 17 bases between. The DNA for the CDR3 is TGTGCCAGCAGCGACCGGTACAGGGAACCCTATGGCTACACCTTC. Translating gives CASSDRYREPYGYTF.

The CDR3 loop is CASSGRENTEAFF. The CDR3 bases are TGTGCCAGCAGTGGTCGCGAGAACACTGAAGCTTTCTTT. The chain joins TRBV6-1 to TRBJ1-1; D gene unclear. CDR1 is MNHNS and CDR2 is SASEGT in the germline V gene. This CDR3 is 13 amino acids long. V was clipped by 4 bases and J by 1 base, with 7 bases between them.

This clone was observed a handful of times. The J gene is TRBJ2-1, the V gene TRBV6-4, with D possibly being TRBD1 (5 bases). V lost 0 bases, J lost 1 base, and 7 bases lay in between. Germline V CDR1 and CDR2: MRHNA, SNTAGT. The CDR3 runs 15 residues. In DNA form, the CDR3 reads TGTGCCAGCAGTGACTCGGCAGGGTCCTACAATGAGCAGTTCTTC. The encoded protein is CASSDSAGSYNEQFF.

This clone showed up just a few times. This specimen includes other DNA sequences encoding the same CDR3. This chain links TRBV7-9 with TRBJ1-1, with TRBD1 as a possible D gene (6 bases). The CDR3 has 15 amino acids. Trimming left V 1 base short and J 0 bases short, with 9 bases between. CDR1 SEHNR and CDR2 FQNEAQ come from the germline V gene (reference sequence). The CDR3 region has the DNA TGTGCCAGCAGCTTAGGTCAGGGGTTGAACACTGAAGCTTTCTTT. This gives the protein CASSLGQGLNTEAFF.

The CDR3 loop reads CASSWRTYEKLFF. The DNA for the CDR3 is TGTGCCAGTAGTTGGAGGACGTACGAAAAACTGTTTTTT. The gene calls are TRBV19 and TRBJ1-4; D unresolved. Trimming cost V 5 bases and J 8 bases, with 12 bases left between them. Per germline, CDR1 LNHDA and CDR2 SQIVND (reference sequence). The CDR3 spans 13 residues.

The gene calls are TRBV2 and TRBJ2-1; D possibly corresponds to TRBD2 (6 bases). Germline V gene data show CDR1 as SNHLY and CDR2 as FYNNEI. Trimming pared 7 bases from V and 8 bases from J, leaving 9 bases between. The CDR3 length is 11 residues. The CDR3 here is CASKSGYEQFF. The DNA of the CDR3 is TGTGCCAGCAAAAGCGGGTATGAGCAGTTCTTC.

The chain links TRBV5-6 to TRBJ2-1; 9 bases fit TRBD2. The CDR3 has 14 residues. V lost 4 bases, J lost 8 bases, and 7 bases stayed unmatched. The germline V gene has CDR1 SGHDT and CDR2 YYEEEE. DNA for the CDR3: TGTGCCAGCAGCCCTGGACTAGCGATCGATGAGCAGTTCTTC. Translation gives CASSPGLAIDEQFF.

This clone came up a few times. The chain uses TRBV5-8 and TRBJ2-7, with D uncertain. The CDR3 has 13 amino acids. Looked up from germline, CDR1 is SGHTS and CDR2 is YDEGEE. V dropped 2 bases and J dropped 2 bases, with 8 bases sitting between them. CDR3 sequence: CASSFVRTYEQYF. The CDR3 region has the DNA TGTGCCAGCAGCTTCGTGCGGACCTACGAGCAGTACTTC.

The chain joins TRBV6-6 to TRBJ1-5; maybe TRBD1 (6 bases). The germline V and J ends were trimmed by 5 bases and 5 bases, with 13 bases remaining between them. Germline-derived CDR1 and CDR2 are MNHNY and SVGAGI (reference sequence). This CDR3 has 14 amino acids. The chain's CDR3 is CASSQRTEDQPQHF. The CDR3 DNA sequence: TGTGCCAGCAGTCAGAGGACAGAAGATCAGCCCCAGCATTTT.

J is TRBJ1-4 and V is TRBV6-5; 8 bases match TRBD1. The J segment lost 5 bases and the V segment lost 6 bases, leaving 5 bases of the junction unmatched. The CDR3 totals 14 residues. Germline CDR1 and CDR2: MNHEY and SVGAGI. The CDR3 region has the DNA TGTGCCAGCAGCGTGACAGGGGTGAATGAAAAACTGTTTTTT. Its protein product is CASSVTGVNEKLFF.

This clone was seen only a few times. The chain is built from TRBV10-3 and TRBJ1-1; the D is unclear. The V and J ends lost 3 bases and 2 bases respectively, with 4 bases between them. The CDR3 is 12 amino acids. From germline, CDR1 is ENHRY and CDR2 SYGVKD. This CDR3 reads CAISDTNTEAFF. The CDR3 bases are TGTGCCATCAGTGATACAAACACTGAAGCTTTCTTT.

The chain joins TRBV11-2 to TRBJ2-1; 15 nucleotides match TRBD2. The germline CDR1 and CDR2 sequences are SGHAT and FQNNGV. The CDR3 contains 15 residues. V lost 5 bases and J lost 8; bases outside the gene matches: 4. The CDR3 loop is CASSPGTSGRYEQFF. CDR3 coding DNA: TGTGCCAGCAGCCCCGGGACTAGCGGGAGGTATGAGCAGTTCTTC.

This clone turned up a few times. The chain is built from TRBV5-1 and TRBJ2-1; weak D call: TRBD2 (6 bases). The CDR3 runs 14 residues. The germline V gene has CDR1 SGHRS and CDR2 YFSETQ. V was clipped by 4 bases and J by 8 bases, with 16 bases between them. The CDR3 nucleotides are TGCGCCAGCAGCCCTCTGACTAGTGGCGATGAGCAGTTCTTC. Amino acids: CASSPLTSGDEQFF.

CDR3 sequence (DNA): TGTGCCAGCAGCAAAGAGGTCCCAGGGGGCGAATTATCAGCCCAGCACTTT. This encodes CASSKEVPGGELSAQHF. This sequence joins TRBV21-1 and TRBJ1-5; the table's D call of TRBD1 was not tested on the DNA. TRBV21-1 is a pseudogene locus. This CDR3 spans 17 amino acids.

The chain couples TRBV7-2 to TRBJ2-1; D gene unclear. The length of the CDR3 is 10 residues. Germline CDR1 and CDR2: SGHTA and FQGNSA. Trimming cost V 5 bases and J 13 bases, with 9 bases left between them. The DNA of the CDR3 is TGTGCCAGCAGCGGTGAGCTACAGTTCTTC. This translates into CASSGELQFF.

This clone was counted a few times. The J gene is TRBJ2-2, the V gene TRBV7-9, with 10 nucleotides matching TRBD1. V gave up 5 bases and J gave up 5 bases; unmatched junction bases: 5. The CDR3 is 15 residues long. CDR1 is SEHNR, CDR2 FQNEAQ, per germline (reference sequence). CDR3 region: CASSHLGQGTGELFF. In DNA form, the CDR3 reads TGTGCCAGCAGCCACTTGGGACAGGGGACCGGGGAGCTGTTTTTT.

This chain joins TRBV4-1 and TRBJ2-1, with 9 bases matching TRBD1. Germline CDR1 is MGHRA and CDR2 is YSYEKL. CDR3 size: 16 residues. J was trimmed by 5 bases and V by 2 bases; bases with no gene match: 7. The CDR3 DNA sequence: TGCGCCAGCAGCCAACGTCCGGGACAGGGAGACAATGAGCAGTTCTTC. Protein sequence: CASSQRPGQGDNEQFF.

This chain joins TRBV11-2 and TRBJ2-1, with D perhaps TRBD2 (6 bases). Trimming left V 2 bases short and J 8 bases short, with 22 bases between. CDR1 is SGHAT, CDR2 FQNNGV, per germline. This CDR3 is built from 17 residues. CDR3 DNA: TGTGCCAGCAGCTTAATCGGAGGGCTAGTGAGGTACGATGAGCAGTTCTTC. Its protein is CASSLIGGLVRYDEQFF. The whole variable domain, remainder taken from reference TRBV11-2 and TRBJ2-1, is EAGVAQSPRYKIIEKRQSVAFWCNPISGHATLYWYQQILGQGPKLLIQFQNNGVVDDSQLPKDRFSAERLKGVDSTLKIQPAKLEDSAVYLCASSLIGGLVRYDEQFFGPGTRLTVL.

The chain links TRBV7-9 to TRBJ2-7, with 9 bases that match TRBD1. The V and J ends lost 3 bases and 4 bases, in that order; junction bases with no gene match: 4. The CDR3 has 14 residues. Germline CDR1 is SEHNR and CDR2 is FQNEAQ (reference sequence). As DNA, the CDR3 is TGTGCCAGCAGCTTCGGGACAGGGTCATACGAGCAGTACTTC. Translating gives CASSFGTGSYEQYF.

The chain combines TRBV9 with TRBJ2-2, with D perhaps matching TRBD1 (6 bases). Between the trimmed V and J ends, which lost 3 bases and 3 bases, there was a span of 15 bases. CDR3 size: 16 residues. CDR1 and CDR2 from the germline V gene are SGDLS and YYNGEE. CDR3 protein: CASSESTGRDTGELFF. CDR3 sequence (DNA): TGTGCCAGCAGCGAATCCACAGGGAGAGACACCGGGGAGCTGTTTTTT.

The chain links TRBV11-2 to TRBJ2-7; possible D gene TRBD2, 5 bases. The CDR3 has 15 residues. Germline V gene sequence: CDR1 SGHAT, CDR2 FQNNGV. V lost 3 bases to trimming and J lost 1 base, with 13 bases between them. The CDR3 reads CASSFGLLSSYEQYF. CDR3 nucleotide sequence: TGTGCCAGCAGCTTCGGACTCCTTTCGTCCTACGAGCAGTACTTC. The entire variable domain, with the rest obtained from reference TRBV11-2 and TRBJ2-7, is as follows: EAGVAQSPRYKIIEKRQSVAFWCNPISGHATLYWYQQILGQGPKLLIQFQNNGVVDDSQLPKDRFSAERLKGVDSTLKIQPAKLEDSAVYLCASSFGLLSSYEQYFGPGTRLTVT.

In the case of this clone: The missing conserved phenylalanine or tryptophan at the end of this CDR3 makes a read error likely. This chain connects TRBV4-1 to TRBJ1-6; a weak D match, TRBD1 (6 bases). The V end lost 4 bases, the J end lost 9 bases, and 13 bases lay between the germline ends. Germline loops: CDR1 MGHRA, CDR2 YSYEKL. The CDR3 has 14 amino acids. The CDR3 nucleotides read TGCGCCAGCAGCCTACAGGGTAGGAGTTCACCCCTCCACCTT. This translates into CASSLQGRSSPLHL.

The rearrangement links TRBV29-1 to TRBJ2-5; 9 bases line up with TRBD2. The V segment lost 5 bases and the J segment 1 base; nucleotides outside the gene matches: 5. Per germline, CDR1 SQVTM and CDR2 ANQGSEA. The CDR3 contains 14 residues. The DNA for the CDR3 is TGCAGCGTTCGCGGGGGGGGCCGCCAAGAGACCCAGTACTTC. Its translation: CSVRGGGRQETQYF. The full variable domain, completed using reference TRBV29-1 and TRBJ2-5, is SAVISQKPSRDICQRGTSLTIQCQVDSQVTMMFWYRQQPGQSLTLIATANQGSEATYESGFVIDKFPISRPNLTFSTLTVSNMSPEDSSIYLCSVRGGGRQETQYFGPGTRLLVL.

The chain links TRBV28 to TRBJ1-2; TRBD1 matches 7 bases. Germline-derived CDR1 and CDR2 are MDHEN and SYDVKM. CDR3 size: 14 residues. The V and J ends lost 5 bases and 2 bases, in that order; junction bases with no gene match: 5. CDR3 in amino acids: CASSRGGANYGYTF. The CDR3 DNA reads TGTGCCAGCAGTCGAGGGGGCGCAAACTATGGCTACACCTTC.

This sequence joins TRBV7-9 and TRBJ1-4, with D uncertain. Germline V gives CDR1 SEHNR, CDR2 FQNEAQ (reference sequence). The CDR3 spans 15 residues. The V end was cut by 2 bases, the J end by 2 bases, with 9 bases between. CDR3 amino acids: CASSLSGSTNEKLFF. The CDR3 bases are TGTGCCAGCAGCTTATCCGGGTCGACTAATGAAAAACTGTTTTTT.

The chain has TRBV5-5 and TRBJ2-4, with 9 bases lining up with TRBD2. CDR1 is SGHKS and CDR2 is YYEKEE in the germline V gene (reference sequence). The ends lost 3 bases at V and 7 bases at J; junction bases unmatched: 17. This CDR3 is 18 amino acids long. The CDR3 region is CASSCLPRAGGVGNIQYF. The CDR3 DNA sequence: TGTGCCAGCAGCTGTCTACCCCGAGCGGGAGGTGTCGGGAACATTCAGTACTTC.

The rearrangement uses TRBV7-8 and TRBJ1-2; D is perhaps TRBD1 (5 bases). CDR1 and CDR2 from the germline V gene are SGHVS and FQNEAQ. The CDR3 length is 14 residues. The V end lost 4 bases, the J end lost 7 bases, and 16 bases lay between the germline ends. The CDR3 sequence: CASSSLREGPGYTF. The CDR3 DNA reads TGTGCCAGCAGCTCCCTCAGGGAGGGCCCTGGCTACACCTTC.